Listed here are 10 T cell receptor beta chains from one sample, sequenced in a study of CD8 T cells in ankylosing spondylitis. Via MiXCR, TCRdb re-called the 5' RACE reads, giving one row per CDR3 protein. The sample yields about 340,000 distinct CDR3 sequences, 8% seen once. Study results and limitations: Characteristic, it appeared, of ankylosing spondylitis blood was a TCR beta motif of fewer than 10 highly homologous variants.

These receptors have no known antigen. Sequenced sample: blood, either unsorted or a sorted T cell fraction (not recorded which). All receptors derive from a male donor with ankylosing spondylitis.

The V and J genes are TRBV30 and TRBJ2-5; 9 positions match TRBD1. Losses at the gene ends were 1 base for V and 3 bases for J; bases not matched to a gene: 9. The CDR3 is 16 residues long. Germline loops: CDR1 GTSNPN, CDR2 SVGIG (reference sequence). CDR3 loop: CAWSGGQGRAEETQYF. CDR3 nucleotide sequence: TGTGCCTGGAGTGGGGGACAGGGACGGGCAGAAGAGACCCAGTACTTC.

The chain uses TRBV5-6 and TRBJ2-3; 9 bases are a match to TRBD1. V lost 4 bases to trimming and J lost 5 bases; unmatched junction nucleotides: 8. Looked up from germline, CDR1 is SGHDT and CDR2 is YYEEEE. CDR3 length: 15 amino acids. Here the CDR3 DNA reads TGTGCCAGCAGCCAGTCCGACAGGGGGTTAGATACGCAGTATTTT. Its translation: CASSQSDRGLDTQYF.

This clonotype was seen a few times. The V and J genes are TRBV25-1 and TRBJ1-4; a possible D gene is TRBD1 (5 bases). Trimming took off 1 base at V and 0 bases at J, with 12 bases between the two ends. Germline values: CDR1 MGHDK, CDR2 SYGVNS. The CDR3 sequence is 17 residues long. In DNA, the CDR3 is TGTGCCAGCAGTGAATTGGCAGGGCTCACAACTAATGAAAAACTGTTTTTT. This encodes CASSELAGLTTNEKLFF.

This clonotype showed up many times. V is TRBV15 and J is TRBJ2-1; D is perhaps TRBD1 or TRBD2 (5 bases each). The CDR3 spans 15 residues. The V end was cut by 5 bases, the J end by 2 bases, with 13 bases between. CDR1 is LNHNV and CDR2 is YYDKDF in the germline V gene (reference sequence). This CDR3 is CATSRDSGPYNEQFF. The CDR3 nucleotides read TGTGCCACCAGCCGCGACTCGGGGCCCTACAATGAGCAGTTCTTC.

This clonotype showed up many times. DNA for the CDR3: TGCGCCAGCAGCCAAGATGGCGGGATGTACATTCAGTACTTC. Its protein product is CASSQDGGMYIQYF. The rearrangement uses TRBV4-1 and TRBJ2-4; tentative D call: TRBD2 (6 bases). CDR1 is MGHRA, CDR2 YSYEKL, per germline. The CDR3 length is 14 residues. The V end lost 0 bases, the J end lost 8 bases, and 11 bases lay between the germline ends.

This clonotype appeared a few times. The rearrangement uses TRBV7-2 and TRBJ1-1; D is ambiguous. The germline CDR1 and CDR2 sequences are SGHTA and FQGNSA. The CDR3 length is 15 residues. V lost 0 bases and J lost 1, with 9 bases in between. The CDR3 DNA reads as TGTGCCAGCAGCTTAGCGGGGAGAAAGAACACTGAAGCTTTCTTT. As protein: CASSLAGRKNTEAFF.

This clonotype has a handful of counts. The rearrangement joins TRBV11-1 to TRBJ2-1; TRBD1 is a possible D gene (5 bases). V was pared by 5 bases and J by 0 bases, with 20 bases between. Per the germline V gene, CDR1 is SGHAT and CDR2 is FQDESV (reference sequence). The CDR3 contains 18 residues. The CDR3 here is CASSPRAPEQSSYNEQFF. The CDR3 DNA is TGTGCCAGCAGCCCCAGGGCACCAGAACAAAGCTCCTACAATGAGCAGTTCTTC. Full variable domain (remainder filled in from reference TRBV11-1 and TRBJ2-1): EAEVAQSPRYKITEKSQAVAFWCDPISGHATLYWYRQILGQGPELLVQFQDESVVDDSQLPKDRFSAERLKGVDSTLKIQPAELGDSAMYLCASSPRAPEQSSYNEQFFGPGTRLTVL.

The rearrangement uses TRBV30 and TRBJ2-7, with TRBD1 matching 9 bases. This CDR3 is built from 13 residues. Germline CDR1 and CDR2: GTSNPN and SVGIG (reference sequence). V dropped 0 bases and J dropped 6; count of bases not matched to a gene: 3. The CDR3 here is CAWSVGQGGEQYF. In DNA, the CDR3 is TGTGCCTGGAGTGTGGGACAGGGAGGCGAGCAGTACTTC.

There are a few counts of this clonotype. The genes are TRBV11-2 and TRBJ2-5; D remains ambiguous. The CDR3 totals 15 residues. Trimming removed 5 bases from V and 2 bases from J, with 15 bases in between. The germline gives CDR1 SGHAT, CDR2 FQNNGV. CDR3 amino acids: CASSPQTGRQETQYF. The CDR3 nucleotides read TGTGCCAGCAGCCCACAGACGGGTCGGCAAGAGACCCAGTACTTC.

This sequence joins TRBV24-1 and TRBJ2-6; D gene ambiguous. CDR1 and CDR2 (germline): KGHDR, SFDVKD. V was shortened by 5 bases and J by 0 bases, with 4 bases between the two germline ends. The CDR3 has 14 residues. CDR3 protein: CATSGDSGANVLTF. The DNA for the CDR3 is TGTGCCACCAGTGGCGACTCTGGGGCCAACGTCCTGACTTTC.